This TCR beta chain was found in a study of OX40 agonist ivuxolimab in advanced cancers. This CDR3 region has 18 residues. Germline assignment: CDR1 LGHNA and CDR2 YSLEER. Trimming left V 0 bases short and J 5 bases short, with 19 bases between. Sequenced by immunoSEQ multiplex PCR; TCRdb stores in-frame clones only, minus some. Of around 95,000 clones in the sample, 80% to 95% are singletons; the top ten hold around 0.58%. The sample holds a few counts of this clone. The chain is built from TRBV4-3 and TRBJ2-2, with D possibly being TRBD2 (5 bases). The source is an adult with an advanced solid tumor such as melanoma, head and neck, liver or kidney cancer. The sequenced sample was CD4+ or CD8+ T cells sorted from blood, obtained in a trial of the OX40 agonist ivuxolimab. CDR3 in amino acids: CASSQDPPSSGGTGELFF. The CDR3 DNA reads as TGCGCCAGCAGCCAAGACCCTCCTAGCTCCGGCGGGACCGGGGAGCTGTTTTTT.